The 31 T cell receptor beta chains in this list originate from one sample, sequenced in a study of T cell repertoires in cytomegalovirus infection. TCRdb redid the calling of the reads with MiXCR, one entry per CDR3 protein. The top ten hold roughly 8% of the sample, which has 630,000 or so distinct CDR3 sequences, approximately 25% seen once. The sample consisted of CD8+ T cells from PBMCs. These receptors originate from a human donor in good health (CMV status not recorded). Some clones in this sample may be carry-over from other donors' samples.

In its sample, this clonotype was seen a few times. CDR3 coding DNA: TGTGCCAGCAGCGTAGAGGGTAGCGGGGACAATGAGCAGTTCTTC. This encodes CASSVEGSGDNEQFF. This rearrangement joins TRBV9 to TRBJ2-1, with 8 bases that match TRBD2. Germline V gene sequence: CDR1 SGDLS, CDR2 YYNGEE. V trimming: 0 bases; J trimming: 5 bases; junction bases outside the gene matches: 4. This CDR3 has 15 amino acids.

The rearrangement uses TRBV5-5 and TRBJ1-6; TRBD1 matches at 7 bases. J lost 14 bases, V lost 0 bases, and 11 bases had no gene match. This CDR3 contains 15 residues. CDR1 and CDR2 from the germline V gene are SGHKS and YYEKEE (reference sequence). CDR3 sequence: CASSLGDSSLRALHF. The CDR3 nucleotides are TGTGCCAGCAGCTTGGGGGACAGCTCACTAAGGGCCCTCCACTTT.

DNA of the CDR3: TGTGCCAGCAGCTTCCAGAGCAATCAGCCCCAGCATTTT. Translation gives CASSFQSNQPQHF. This chain joins TRBV7-9 and TRBJ1-5; D is undetermined. V lost 3 bases to trimming and J lost 1 base, with 4 bases between them. The germline CDR1 and CDR2 sequences are SEHNR and FQNEAQ (reference sequence). CDR3 length: 13 amino acids.

On this clonotype itself: Relative to the germline gene, one junction end is altered; a read error may explain this. This chain connects TRBV6-1 to TRBJ2-2; a weak D match, TRBD2 (6 bases). The CDR3 is 16 residues long. Germline-derived CDR1 and CDR2 are MNHNS and SASEGT. The CDR3 is CVSSFSREQNTGELFF. CDR3 coding DNA: TGTGTCAGCAGCTTCTCCCGGGAGCAGAACACCGGGGAGCTGTTTTTT.

This clonotype occurred many times. This chain joins TRBV7-9 and TRBJ2-5; 11 positions agree with TRBD2. This CDR3 is 16 amino acids long. The V and J ends lost 0 bases and 2 bases, in that order; junction bases with no gene match: 2. CDR1 SEHNR and CDR2 FQNEAQ come from the germline V gene (reference sequence). CDR3 sequence reads: CASSLARLAGQETQYF. The CDR3 DNA reads as TGTGCCAGCAGCTTAGCGCGACTAGCGGGGCAAGAGACCCAGTACTTC.

This clonotype was observed at least ten times. CDR3 bases: TGTGCCAGCAGTTACTCCAGGTTGAACACTGAAGCTTTCTTT. Protein product: CASSYSRLNTEAFF. The chain has TRBV6-2 or TRBV6-3 and TRBJ1-1; D ambiguous. V shed 0 bases and J shed 0 bases, with 5 bases lying between them. CDR3 length equals 14 residues. Per the germline V gene, CDR1 is MNHEY and CDR2 is SVGEGT.

The chain joins TRBV18 to TRBJ2-7, with TRBD2 matching 10 bases. The CDR3 runs 14 residues. V shed 6 bases, J shed 3 bases, and the junction held 5 bases outside the gene matches. The germline V gene has CDR1 KGHSH and CDR2 LQKENI. DNA for the CDR3: TGTGCCAGCTCTCTAGCGGGGGAACTCTACGAGCAGTACTTC. It is translated as CASSLAGELYEQYF.

There are many counts of this clonotype. The rearrangement links TRBV3-1 to TRBJ2-3; D is unresolved. Germline V gene sequence: CDR1 LGHDT, CDR2 YNNKEL (reference sequence). V shed 3 bases and J shed 2 bases, with 9 bases lying between them. The CDR3 loop spans 14 amino acids. The CDR3 spells CASSQEGFTDTQYF. The CDR3 nucleotides read TGTGCCAGCAGCCAGGAAGGTTTCACAGATACGCAGTATTTT.

The chain is built from TRBV27 and TRBJ1-1; D is perhaps TRBD1 (5 bases). The CDR3 sequence is 15 residues long. The germline CDR1 and CDR2 sequences are MNHEY and SMNVEV (reference sequence). V was trimmed by 0 bases and J by 5 bases, leaving 13 bases between them. The CDR3 sequence: CASSLSAGMGTEAFF. The CDR3, as DNA: TGTGCCAGCAGTTTATCGGCAGGGATGGGGACTGAAGCTTTCTTT.

The chain combines TRBV13 with TRBJ1-2, with unresolved D. Germline V gene data show CDR1 as PRHDT and CDR2 as FYEKMQ (reference sequence). CDR3 length: 11 amino acids. Trimming took 2 bases from V and 7 from J, leaving 5 bases between them. DNA for the CDR3: TGTGCCAGCAGCTTAAACCTTGGCTACACCTTC. Translating it yields CASSLNLGYTF. The full variable domain, rest sourced from reference TRBV13 and TRBJ1-2, is AAGVIQSPRHLIKEKRETATLKCYPIPRHDTVYWYQQGPGQDPQFLISFYEKMQSDKGSIPDRFSAQQFSDYHSELNMSSLELGDSALYFCASSLNLGYTFGSGTRLTVV.

This sequence joins TRBV14 and TRBJ2-7; D uncertain. The germline V gene has CDR1 SGHDN and CDR2 FVKESK. Trimming removed 4 bases at V and 4 bases at J, with 11 bases between. The CDR3 runs 13 residues. CDR3 nucleotide sequence: TGTGCCAGCAGCCGCCGAACGATTTACGAGCAGTACTTC. It translates to CASSRRTIYEQYF.

Comment on this clonotype: A junction boundary mismatches the germline segment, possibly from a read error. The chain carries TRBV7-9 and TRBJ2-4, with a weak D call TRBD2 (5 bases). Germline loops: CDR1 SEHNR, CDR2 FQNEAQ (reference sequence). This CDR3 comprises 15 residues. The CDR3 sequence: CSSSPWGEAKNIQYF. The DNA of the CDR3 is TGTTCCAGCAGTCCATGGGGAGAGGCCAAAAACATTCAGTACTTC.

This clonotype was recorded a few times. The chain combines TRBV7-1 with TRBJ1-3; D is ambiguous. TRBV7-1 is designated an ORF whose function remains uncertain. Trimming took 5 bases from V and 3 from J, leaving 14 bases between them. The CDR3 runs 15 residues. CDR3 loop: CASSPGQSVGNTIYF. The DNA for the CDR3 is TGTGCCAGCAGCCCCGGGCAGTCGGTTGGAAACACCATATATTTT.

Only a few counts were recorded for this clonotype. J is TRBJ1-2 and V is TRBV27; 7 bases align to TRBD1. This CDR3 is 16 amino acids long. The germline V gene encodes CDR1 MNHEY and CDR2 SMNVEV (reference sequence). V was clipped by 0 bases and J by 1 base; unmatched bases: 5. This CDR3 reads CASSLSTGTVNYGYTF. In DNA, the CDR3 is TGTGCCAGCAGTTTATCAACCGGGACAGTTAACTATGGCTACACCTTC.

Note on this clonotype: One end of the junction fails to match germline, which may point to a read error. This sequence joins TRBV6-8 and TRBJ2-7, with D perhaps TRBD1 (6 bases). CDR3 length equals 14 residues. Germline CDR1 MNHGY, CDR2 SAAAGT. The CDR3, as DNA: TGTGCCAGCCGTTACGAGACAGGTTCCTACGAGCAGTACTTC. It is translated as CASRYETGSYEQYF.

The DNA of the CDR3 is TGCAGCGTTACGAGGGGGCGGCTCACAGATACGCAGTATTTT. This translates into CSVTRGRLTDTQYF. The chain couples TRBV29-1 to TRBJ2-3; TRBD1 matches at 7 bases. Germline CDR1 SQVTM, CDR2 ANQGSEA. This CDR3 has 14 amino acids. The V segment lost 5 bases and the J segment 2 bases; nucleotides outside the gene matches: 7.

The table lists this clonotype with a few counts. The rearrangement joins TRBV14 to TRBJ1-4; D is uncertain. Trimming stripped 0 bases from V and 5 bases from J, with 19 bases between. The germline V gene has CDR1 SGHDN and CDR2 FVKESK. The CDR3 is 18 amino acids. CDR3 DNA: TGTGCCAGCAGCCAAGATATTAGGGATGGGTACGGGAATGAAAAACTGTTTTTT. It codes for CASSQDIRDGYGNEKLFF.

The V and J genes are TRBV29-1 and TRBJ2-6; 10 bases agree with TRBD1. The V segment lost 6 bases and the J segment 0 bases; nucleotides outside the gene matches: 5. CDR1 is SQVTM, CDR2 ANQGSEA, per germline. The CDR3 contains 16 residues. The CDR3 spells CSVRTGGNSGANVLTF. CDR3 DNA: TGCAGCGTGAGGACAGGGGGTAACTCTGGGGCCAACGTCCTGACTTTC.

The table lists this clonotype with many counts. The gene calls are TRBV7-9 and TRBJ1-4, with TRBD1 matching 8 bases. The CDR3 is 16 residues long. The V gene's germline CDR1 is SEHNR and CDR2 FQNEAQ (reference sequence). V was clipped by 1 base and J by 7 bases; unmatched bases: 8. In nucleotides, the CDR3 is TGTGCCAGCAGCTTAGTCGAGGACAGGGAAGGTGAAAAACTGTTTTTT. This translates into CASSLVEDREGEKLFF.

The CDR3 spells CASRFFLGQGSSTAHQFF. In DNA form, the CDR3 reads TGTGCCAGCAGATTTTTTCTGGGACAGGGATCATCAACCGCCCATCAGTTCTTC. The rearrangement uses TRBV27 and TRBJ2-1; 9 bases line up with TRBD1. The CDR3 consists of 18 residues. Germline V lookup: CDR1 MNHEY, CDR2 SMNVEV (reference sequence). After removal of 6 bases from V and 13 bases from J, the junction contained 25 bases not matched to a gene.

In DNA form, the CDR3 reads TGTGCCAGCAGTTACCAGGGGACCTCCTACGAGCAGTACTTC. Its protein is CASSYQGTSYEQYF. This chain links TRBV6-5 with TRBJ2-7; maybe TRBD1 (6 bases). Germline V gene lookup returns CDR1 MNHEY and CDR2 SVGAGI. Trimming left V 2 bases short and J 0 bases short, with 8 bases between. The CDR3 is made up of 14 amino acids.

Ten or more counts support this clonotype. The chain uses TRBV7-9 and TRBJ2-4; 9 bases map to TRBD2. The CDR3 extends over 16 amino acids. J lost 3 bases, V lost 5 bases, and 8 bases had no gene match. Germline CDR1 SEHNR, CDR2 FQNEAQ (reference sequence). CDR3 protein: CASSPRTSVDKNIQYF. CDR3 in DNA: TGTGCCAGCAGCCCTCGGACTAGCGTGGACAAAAACATTCAGTACTTC.

This clonotype came up a few times. The gene calls are TRBV6-2 or TRBV6-3 and TRBJ2-1; TRBD2 aligns across 14 bases. V was pared by 7 bases and J by 7 bases, with 9 bases of the junction left unmatched. Germline V gives CDR1 MNHEY, CDR2 SVGEGT. There are 16 residues in the CDR3. CDR3 in DNA: TGTGCCAGCACGTCGACTAGCGGGGGGGTGACAAATGAGCAGTTCTTC. It encodes CASTSTSGGVTNEQFF.

Here the CDR3 DNA reads TGTGCCAGCAGCTTAAGGACTAGCGGGCCGTACTCCTACAATGAGCAGTTCTTC. Its protein product is CASSLRTSGPYSYNEQFF. The J gene is TRBJ2-1, the V gene TRBV7-6; 11 nucleotides line up with TRBD2. The germline gives CDR1 SGHVS, CDR2 FNYEAQ. The CDR3 consists of 18 residues. J lost 0 bases, V lost 2 bases, and 6 bases had no gene match.

There are many counts of this clonotype. The V call is TRBV25-1, the J call TRBJ2-5; D not resolved. The ends were cut back, 3 bases at V and 8 bases at J, with 16 bases in the middle. Germline lookup yields CDR1 MGHDK and CDR2 SYGVNS. The CDR3 extends over 14 amino acids. The CDR3 is CASSENPSRATQYF. As DNA, the CDR3 is TGTGCCAGCAGTGAGAATCCCAGTCGAGCTACCCAGTACTTC.

The sample holds a few counts of this clonotype. V gene TRBV28 combines with J gene TRBJ2-6, with no clear D. The V gene's germline CDR1 is MDHEN and CDR2 SYDVKM. CDR3 length: 14 amino acids. V lost 7 bases and J lost 3, with 10 bases in between. As DNA, the CDR3 is TGTGCCAGCACTTGGGGTGGTGGGGCCAACGTCCTGACTTTC. Translated: CASTWGGGANVLTF. Full variable domain (missing parts from reference TRBV28 and TRBJ2-6): DVKVTQSSRYLVKRTGEKVFLECVQDMDHENMFWYRQDPGLGLRLIYFSYDVKMKEKGDIPEGYSVSREKKERFSLILESASTNQTSMYLCASTWGGGANVLTFGAGSRLTVL.

This clonotype was recorded a few times. This chain connects TRBV14 to TRBJ2-2, with D perhaps matching TRBD1 (5 bases). The CDR3 totals 15 residues. The V gene lost 1 base and the J gene lost 4 bases, with 10 bases spanning the gap. Germline lookup yields CDR1 SGHDN and CDR2 FVKESK. CDR3 sequence: CASSQGRQFTGELFF. In nucleotides, the CDR3 is TGTGCCAGCAGCCAAGGGCGACAGTTCACCGGGGAGCTGTTTTTT.

The chain recombines TRBV28 with TRBJ1-2, with D unresolved. Trimming stripped 3 bases from V and 4 bases from J, with 15 bases between. Germline-derived CDR1 and CDR2 are MDHEN and SYDVKM. The CDR3 runs 15 residues. CDR3 loop: CASSFPSSFGYGYTF. DNA for the CDR3: TGTGCCAGCAGTTTCCCGTCTTCCTTTGGCTATGGCTACACCTTC.

This clonotype was detected only a few times. V usage is TRBV7-6 and J usage is TRBJ2-1; D might be TRBD2 (6 bases). V was cut by 7 bases and J by 4 bases, with 17 bases left in between. The V gene's germline CDR1 is SGHVS and CDR2 FNYEAQ. The CDR3 has 15 residues. CDR3 sequence: CASTQLSGDYNEQFF. CDR3 nucleotide sequence: TGTGCCAGCACCCAATTATCGGGGGATTACAATGAGCAGTTCTTC. Based on the CDR3 plus reference TRBV7-6 and TRBJ2-1, the full variable domain is GAGVSQSPRYKVTKRGQDVALRCDPISGHVSLYWYRQALGQGPEFLTYFNYEAQQDKSGLPNDRFSAERPEGSISTLTIQRTEQRDSAMYRCASTQLSGDYNEQFFGPGTRLTVL.

This clonotype has more than one count but fewer than ten. The rearrangement uses TRBV2 and TRBJ1-5, with D unclear. Germline V gives CDR1 SNHLY, CDR2 FYNNEI. Trimming shortened V by 0 bases and J by 3 bases, and 9 bases separated the two germline ends. The CDR3 loop spans 15 amino acids. The CDR3 DNA is TGTGCCAGCAGTGAAGCGCCCAAGTTCAATCAGCCCCAGCATTTT. It translates to CASSEAPKFNQPQHF.

V is TRBV23-1 and J is TRBJ1-5, with D hard to call. TRBV23-1 is placed among ORFs of uncertain function. The V end was cut by 2 bases, the J end by 6 bases, with 14 bases between. The CDR3 is made up of 15 amino acids. CDR3 loop: CASSQEEKGPQPQHF. The CDR3 region has the DNA TGCGCCAGCAGTCAAGAGGAGAAAGGACCTCAGCCCCAGCATTTT.